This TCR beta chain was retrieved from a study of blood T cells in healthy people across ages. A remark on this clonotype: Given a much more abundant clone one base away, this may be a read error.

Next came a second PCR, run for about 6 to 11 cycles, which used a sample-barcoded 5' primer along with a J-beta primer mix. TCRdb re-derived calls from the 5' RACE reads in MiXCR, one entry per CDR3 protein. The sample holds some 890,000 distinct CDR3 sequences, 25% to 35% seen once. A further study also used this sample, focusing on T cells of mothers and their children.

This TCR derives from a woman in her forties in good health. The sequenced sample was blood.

The CDR3 loop reads CASSSTSGVQETQYF. CDR3 bases: TGTGCCAGCAGTTCGACTAGCGGGGTCCAAGAGACCCAGTACTTC. This chain joins TRBV28 and TRBJ2-5; TRBD2 aligns across 11 bases. This CDR3 is 15 amino acids long. The J segment lost 1 base and the V segment lost 4 bases, leaving 2 bases of the junction unmatched. Germline V gene data show CDR1 as MDHEN and CDR2 as SYDVKM.